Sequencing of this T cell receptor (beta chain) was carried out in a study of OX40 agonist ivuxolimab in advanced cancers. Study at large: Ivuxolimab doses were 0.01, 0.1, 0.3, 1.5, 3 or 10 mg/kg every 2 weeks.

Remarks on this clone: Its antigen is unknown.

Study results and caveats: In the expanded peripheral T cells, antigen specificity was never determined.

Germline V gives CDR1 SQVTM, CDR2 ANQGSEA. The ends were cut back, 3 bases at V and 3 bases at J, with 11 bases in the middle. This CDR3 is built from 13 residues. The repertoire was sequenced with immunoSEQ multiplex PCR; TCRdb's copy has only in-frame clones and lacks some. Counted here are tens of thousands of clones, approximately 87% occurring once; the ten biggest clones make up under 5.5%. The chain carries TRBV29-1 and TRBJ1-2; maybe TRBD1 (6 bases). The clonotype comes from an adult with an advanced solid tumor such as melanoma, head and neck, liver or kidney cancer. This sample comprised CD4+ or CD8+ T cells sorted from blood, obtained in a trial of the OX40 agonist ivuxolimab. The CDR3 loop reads CSVENRADYGYTF. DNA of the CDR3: TGCAGCGTTGAGAACAGGGCCGACTATGGCTACACCTTC.